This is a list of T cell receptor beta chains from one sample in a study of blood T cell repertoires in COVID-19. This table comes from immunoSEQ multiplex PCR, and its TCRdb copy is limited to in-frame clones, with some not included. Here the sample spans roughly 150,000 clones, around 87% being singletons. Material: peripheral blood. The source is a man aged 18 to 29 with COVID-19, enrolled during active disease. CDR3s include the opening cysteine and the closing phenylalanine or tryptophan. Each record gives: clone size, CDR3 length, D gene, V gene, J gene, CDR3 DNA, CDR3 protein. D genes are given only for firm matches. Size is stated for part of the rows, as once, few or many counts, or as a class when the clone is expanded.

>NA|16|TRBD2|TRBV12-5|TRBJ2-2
TGTGCTAGTGGCTTAGGGGCTAGCGGGACCACCGGGGAGCTGTTTTTT
CASGLGASGTTGELFF
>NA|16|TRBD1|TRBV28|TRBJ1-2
TGTGCCAGCAGTTTCCTAGACGGGACAGCGTGGGGTGGCTACACCTTC
CASSFLDGTAWGGYTF
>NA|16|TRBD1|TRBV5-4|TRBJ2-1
TGTGCCAGCAGCCACCCCGGGACAGGGGAATCCAATGAGCAGTTCTTC
CASSHPGTGESNEQFF
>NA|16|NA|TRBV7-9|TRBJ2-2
TGTGCCAACGGACTGAACAGGGAAACTAACACCGGGGAGCTGTTTTTT
CANGLNRETNTGELFF
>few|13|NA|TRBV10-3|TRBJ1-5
TGTGCCATCAGGGGGCTTAGCAATCAGCCCCAGCATTTT
CAIRGLSNQPQHF
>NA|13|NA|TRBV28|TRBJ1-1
TGTGCCAGCAGCCGTGGGGGGGCCACTGAAGCTTTCTTT
CASSRGGATEAFF
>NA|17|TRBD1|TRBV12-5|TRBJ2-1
TGTGCTAGTGCCTGGACAGGGGCTACGAAAGACCGGGACGGGCAGTTCTTC
CASAWTGATKDRDGQFF
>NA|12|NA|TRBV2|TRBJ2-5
TGTGCCAGCAGGACGGGAGAAGAGACCCAGTACTTC
CASRTGEETQYF
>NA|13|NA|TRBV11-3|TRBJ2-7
TGTGCCAGCAGCTTAGCTCAGGGCTACGAGCAGTACTTC
CASSLAQGYEQYF
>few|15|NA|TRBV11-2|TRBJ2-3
TGTGCCAGCAGCTCTCGGACAGCTAGCACAGATACGCAGTATTTT
CASSSRTASTDTQYF
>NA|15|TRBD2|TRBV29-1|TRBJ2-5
TGCAGCGTTGGAAGGACTAGCGGCGAAGGAGAGACCCAGTACTTC
CSVGRTSGEGETQYF
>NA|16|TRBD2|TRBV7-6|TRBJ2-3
TGTGCCAGCAGCTTCGGTCTAGCGGATAGCACAGATACGCAGTATTTT
CASSFGLADSTDTQYF
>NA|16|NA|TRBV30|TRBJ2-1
TGTGCCTGGAGCGCCCCCTCCGCGGCCTCCTACAATGAGCAGTTCTTC
CAWSAPSAASYNEQFF
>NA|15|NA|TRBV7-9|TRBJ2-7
TGTGCCAGCAGCTTTACGTCGAGGACGGGGTACGAGCAGTACTTC
CASSFTSRTGYEQYF
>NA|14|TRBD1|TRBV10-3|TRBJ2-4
TGTGCCATCAGAAAAGACAGGGTAGGGAACATTCAGTACTTC
CAIRKDRVGNIQYF
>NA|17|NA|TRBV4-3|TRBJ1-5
TGCGCCAGCAGCCAAGATGTGGGGGGATTCGGTTCTCAGCCCCAGCATTTT
CASSQDVGGFGSQPQHF
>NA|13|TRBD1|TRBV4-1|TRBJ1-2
TGCGCCAGCAGTCGGGACAGGGGCTATGGCTACACCTTC
CASSRDRGYGYTF
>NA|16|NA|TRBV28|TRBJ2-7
TGTGCCAGCAGTTTGGGTTGGTCGGGGGGCGCTTACGAGCAGTACTTC
CASSLGWSGGAYEQYF
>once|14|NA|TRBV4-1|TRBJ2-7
TGCGCCAGCAGCCAGACAGAGACCTCCTACGAGCAGTACTTC
CASSQTETSYEQYF
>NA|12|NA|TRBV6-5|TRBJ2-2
TGTGCCAGCAACAGTCCAACCGGGGAGCTGTTTTTT
CASNSPTGELFF
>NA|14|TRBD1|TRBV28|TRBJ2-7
TGTGCCAGCAGTTCCGGGACAGTTTCCTACGAGCAGTACTTC
CASSSGTVSYEQYF
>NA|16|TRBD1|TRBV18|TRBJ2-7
TGTGCCAGCTCACCACTTGCTACAGGGGACCCCTACGAGCAGTACTTC
CASSPLATGDPYEQYF
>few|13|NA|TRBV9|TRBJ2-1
TGTGCCAGCAGCGTAGGACAGTACAATGAGCAGTTCTTC
CASSVGQYNEQFF
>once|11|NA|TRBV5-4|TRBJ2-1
TGTGCCAGCAGCTTTAGCGATGAGCAGTTCTTC
CASSFSDEQFF
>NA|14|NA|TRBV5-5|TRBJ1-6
TGTGCCAGCAGCTTACAGGGCTATAATTCACCCCTCCACTTT
CASSLQGYNSPLHF
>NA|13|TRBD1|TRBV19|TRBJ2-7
TGTGCCAGTAGGAGACAGGGGGTGGACGAGCAGTACTTC
CASRRQGVDEQYF
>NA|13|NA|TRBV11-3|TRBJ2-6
TGTGCCAGCAGCCTATCTGGGGCCAACGTCCTGACTTTC
CASSLSGANVLTF
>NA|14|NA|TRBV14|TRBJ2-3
TGTGCCAGCAGCCACTTGCGTCACACAGATACGCAGTATTTT
CASSHLRHTDTQYF
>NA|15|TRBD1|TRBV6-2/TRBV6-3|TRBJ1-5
TGTGCCAGCAGTTACTCGAACCAGGGGGGCCAGCCCCAGCATTTT
CASSYSNQGGQPQHF
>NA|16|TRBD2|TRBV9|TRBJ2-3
TGTGCCAGCAGCGTAGATACTAGCGGGAGCACAGATACGCAGTATTTT
CASSVDTSGSTDTQYF
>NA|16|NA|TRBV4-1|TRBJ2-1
TGCGCCAGCAGCCGTAGCGGACTCCCGTCCCCCAATGAGCAGTTCTTC
CASSRSGLPSPNEQFF
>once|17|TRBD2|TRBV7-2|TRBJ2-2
TGTGCCAGCGCGCCCTTTGCGGGAGGTAGTAACACCGGGGAGCTGTTTTTT
CASAPFAGGSNTGELFF
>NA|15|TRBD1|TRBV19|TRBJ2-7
TGTGCCAGTAGCTCCTACGGACAGGGGAAAGGCGAGCAGTACTTC
CASSSYGQGKGEQYF
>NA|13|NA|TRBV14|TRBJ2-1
TGTGCCAGCAGCCCCGGTCCGAACAATGAGCAGTTCTTC
CASSPGPNNEQFF
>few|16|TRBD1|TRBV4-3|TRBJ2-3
TGCGCCAGCAGCCAAAGACAGGGCATCCCCACAGATACGCAGTATTTT
CASSQRQGIPTDTQYF
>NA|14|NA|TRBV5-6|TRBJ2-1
TGTGCCAGCAGCTTAGGGAGCTCCTACAATGAGCAGTTCTTC
CASSLGSSYNEQFF
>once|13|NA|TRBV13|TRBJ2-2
TGTGCCAGCAGCGTAAGCGACACCGGGGAGCTGTTTTTT
CASSVSDTGELFF
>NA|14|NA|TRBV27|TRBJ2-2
TGTGCCAGCAGCAGATACGCGAACACCGGGGAGCTGTTTTTT
CASSRYANTGELFF
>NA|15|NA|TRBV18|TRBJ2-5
TGTGCCAGCTCACCACCGGTCGCAGGACAAGAGACCCAGTACTTC
CASSPPVAGQETQYF
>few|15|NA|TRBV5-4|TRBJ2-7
TGTGCCAGCAGCTTACGACAGAGACGAACCTACGAGCAGTACTTC
CASSLRQRRTYEQYF
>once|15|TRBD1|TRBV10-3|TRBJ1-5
TGTGCCATCAGTAAAGAGGGACAGGCCAATCAGCCCCAGCATTTT
CAISKEGQANQPQHF
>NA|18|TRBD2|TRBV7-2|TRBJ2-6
TGTGCCAGCAGCCCGATAGCGGGAGGGCCACTGGGGGCCAACGTCCTGACTTTC
CASSPIAGGPLGANVLTF
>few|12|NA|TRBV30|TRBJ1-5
TGTGCCTGGAGTGTAGGGGAGGGATTGCAGCATTTT
CAWSVGEGLQHF
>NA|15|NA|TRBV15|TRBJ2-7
TGTGCCACCAGCAGAATTAGCGGCCGCCCCTACGAGCAGTACTTC
CATSRISGRPYEQYF
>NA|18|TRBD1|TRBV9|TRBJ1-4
TGTGCCAGGGCCAATGAGGGACAGGCCCGTGCAACTAATGAAAAACTGTTTTTT
CARANEGQARATNEKLFF
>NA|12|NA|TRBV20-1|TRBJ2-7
TGCAGTGCTAGTCCTAGCTCCTACGAGCAGTACTTC
CSASPSSYEQYF
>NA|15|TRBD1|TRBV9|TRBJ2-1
TGTGCCAGCAGCGCCCCCGGGACAGCCTACAATGAGCAGTTCTTC
CASSAPGTAYNEQFF
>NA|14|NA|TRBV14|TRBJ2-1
TGTGCCAGCAGCATGGGACTCGATAGCGGTGAGCAGTTCTTC
CASSMGLDSGEQFF
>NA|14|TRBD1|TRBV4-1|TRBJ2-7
TGCGCCAGCAGCCACAGGACAGGGTCCTACGAGCAGTACTTC
CASSHRTGSYEQYF
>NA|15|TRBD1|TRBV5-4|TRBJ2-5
TGTGCCAGCAGCTTACCCGGACAGGGGTGGGAGACCCAGTACTTC
CASSLPGQGWETQYF